One and the same sample provided the 27 T cell receptor beta chains below, sequenced in a study of shared clonotypes between healthy human individuals. Profiling relied on immunoSEQ multiplex PCR, and the TCRdb table lists in-frame clones only, not all of them. The sample holds 2 million to 3 million clones, 80% to 95% seen once. The specimen sequenced was naive CD4+ T cells from PBMCs. As for subset: CD45RA+ positively selected. The receptors were gathered from a man between 18 and 29 years old in good health. Some clones in this sample may be carry-over from other donors' samples.

The chain uses TRBV9 and TRBJ2-3, with 8 bases lining up with TRBD2. The CDR3 has 16 amino acids. Germline-derived CDR1 and CDR2 are SGDLS and YYNGEE. The ends lost 3 bases at V and 6 bases at J; junction bases unmatched: 12. CDR3 sequence (DNA): TGTGCCAGCAGCGCCGACAGGATCCAGCGGGGGGATACGCAGTATTTT. It codes for CASSADRIQRGDTQYF.

As to this clone: The sample holds other DNA sequences that translate to the same CDR3. The J gene is TRBJ2-7, the V gene TRBV28, with D perhaps TRBD1 (5 bases). Trimming shortened V by 2 bases and J by 2 bases, and 7 bases separated the two germline ends. The germline gives CDR1 MDHEN, CDR2 SYDVKM. The CDR3 runs 13 residues. The CDR3 DNA reads TGTGCCAGCAGTTTAACCAGGGCCTACGAGCAGTACTTC. Residues: CASSLTRAYEQYF.

This clone was seen just once. This chain connects TRBV28 to TRBJ1-1; D is unresolved. The CDR3 totals 15 residues. Trimming removed 1 base at V and 4 bases at J, with 13 bases between. Germline lookup yields CDR1 MDHEN and CDR2 SYDVKM. The CDR3: CASSLLDGGGTEAFF. The CDR3 DNA reads TGTGCCAGCAGTTTATTGGACGGTGGCGGCACTGAAGCTTTCTTT.

The V call is TRBV10-3, the J call TRBJ2-7, with a possible D match to TRBD2 (6 bases). The CDR3 is 16 residues long. The germline V and J ends were trimmed by 4 bases and 2 bases, with 18 bases remaining between them. In germline, CDR1 is ENHRY, CDR2 SYGVKD. This chain's CDR3 is CAISAHLEGETYEQYF. The CDR3 bases are TGTGCCATCAGTGCCCACTTGGAGGGAGAGACCTACGAGCAGTACTTC.

Concerning this clone itself: This sample includes further DNA sequences coding for the same CDR3. This chain links TRBV9 with TRBJ2-5, with D unclear. The CDR3 is 14 amino acids. The germline CDR1 and CDR2 sequences are SGDLS and YYNGEE. V was pared by 0 bases and J by 4 bases, with 10 bases between. CDR3: CASSVGPGGETQYF. The CDR3 bases are TGTGCCAGCAGCGTAGGTCCGGGCGGAGAGACCCAGTACTTC.

The rearrangement joins TRBV7-9 to TRBJ1-3; the match to TRBD1 covers 8 bases. V was clipped by 5 bases and J by 3 bases; unmatched bases: 6. CDR1 and CDR2 (germline): SEHNR, FQNEAQ (reference sequence). This CDR3 region has 15 residues. The CDR3 DNA is TGTGCCAGCAGCCCGAGGACAGGGCTTGGAAACACCATATATTTT. Protein: CASSPRTGLGNTIYF.

The sample holds a few counts of this clone. The V and J genes are TRBV11-3 and TRBJ2-5, with unresolved D. The length of the CDR3 is 13 residues. Germline V gives CDR1 SGHNT, CDR2 YENEEA. The V end was cut by 5 bases, the J end by 4 bases, with 11 bases between. The CDR3 region is CASSTDERETQYF. CDR3 nucleotides: TGTGCCAGCAGCACTGACGAGAGAGAGACCCAGTACTTC.

This chain links TRBV7-2 with TRBJ1-5; D call uncertain. This CDR3 has 13 residues. The V gene's germline CDR1 is SGHTA and CDR2 FQGNSA. V lost 6 bases and J 7 bases, leaving 13 bases between the germline ends. The CDR3 coding sequence is TGTGCCAGCAGGGTGGAGCGAGGCCAGCCCCAGCATTTT. It yields the protein CASRVERGQPQHF.

This chain connects TRBV2 to TRBJ1-5; a possible D gene is TRBD1 (5 bases). The CDR3 is 16 amino acids. CDR1 is SNHLY and CDR2 is FYNNEI in the germline V gene. V gave up 5 bases and J gave up 2 bases, with 16 bases separating them. The CDR3 spells CASSFYEGHRNQPQHF. The CDR3 nucleotides read TGTGCCAGCAGTTTCTATGAAGGACACCGCAATCAGCCCCAGCATTTT.

V gene TRBV5-1 combines with J gene TRBJ1-5; 7 positions agree with TRBD1. CDR3 size: 14 residues. The germline V gene encodes CDR1 SGHRS and CDR2 YFSETQ. Trimming removed 4 bases from V and 3 bases from J; junction bases left unmatched: 4. CDR3 nucleotide sequence: TGCGCCAGCAGCCCGACAGGGAACAATCAGCCCCAGCATTTT. Protein product: CASSPTGNNQPQHF.

The V and J genes are TRBV7-9 and TRBJ2-2, with 8 positions matching TRBD1. The V segment lost 5 bases and the J segment 6 bases; nucleotides outside the gene matches: 8. Germline V gives CDR1 SEHNR, CDR2 FQNEAQ (reference sequence). CDR3 size: 15 residues. CDR3 nucleotides: TGTGCCAGCAGCCGGACAGGGTCGTACTCCGGGGAGCTGTTTTTT. Amino acid sequence: CASSRTGSYSGELFF.

The V gene is TRBV5-4, the J gene TRBJ1-1, with D unresolved. Germline lookup yields CDR1 SGHNT and CDR2 YYREEE (reference sequence). The CDR3 contains 16 residues. V gave up 4 bases and J gave up 1 base, with 17 bases separating them. CDR3 DNA: TGTGCCAGCAGCCCAAGTATTGACTTGGGGAACACTGAAGCTTTCTTT. It translates to CASSPSIDLGNTEAFF.

V and J are TRBV9 and TRBJ2-1; the match to TRBD2 covers 11 bases. The germline V gene has CDR1 SGDLS and CDR2 YYNGEE. The CDR3 covers 16 residues. With V trimmed by 0 bases and J by 4 bases, 3 bases remained unmatched. The CDR3: CASSVGPSGGYNEQFF. The CDR3 nucleotides read TGTGCCAGCAGCGTAGGGCCTAGCGGGGGGTACAATGAGCAGTTCTTC.

The gene calls are TRBV5-1 and TRBJ2-3; D possibly corresponds to TRBD2 (5 bases). Deletions cut 6 bases from V and 4 bases from J, with 18 bases between. CDR3 length: 15 residues. CDR1 SGHRS and CDR2 YFSETQ come from the germline V gene. CDR3 amino acids: CASTRGRRGPDTQYF. CDR3 sequence (DNA): TGCGCCAGCACCCGGGGTCGGAGAGGGCCAGATACGCAGTATTTT.

This sequence joins TRBV27 and TRBJ2-1; 12 bases are shared with TRBD1. V lost 5 bases, J lost 8 bases, and 4 bases stayed unmatched. The CDR3 has 14 amino acids. The V gene's germline CDR1 is MNHEY and CDR2 SMNVEV (reference sequence). CDR3 sequence: CASSRGQGADEQFF. The CDR3 coding sequence is TGTGCCAGCAGTCGGGGACAGGGGGCCGATGAGCAGTTCTTC.

CDR3 coding DNA: TGTGCCAGCTCCGAGGGCTTCACAGATACGCAGTATTTT. It is translated as CASSEGFTDTQYF. This sequence joins TRBV5-4 and TRBJ2-3, with TRBD2 as a possible D gene (5 bases). The CDR3 loop spans 13 amino acids. The germline V gene has CDR1 SGHNT and CDR2 YYREEE (reference sequence). V gave up 7 bases and J gave up 2 bases, with 11 bases separating them.

V and J are TRBV28 and TRBJ1-5, with TRBD1 matching 7 bases. The V and J ends lost 6 bases and 7 bases, in that order; junction bases with no gene match: 3. The length of the CDR3 is 12 residues. Germline V CDR1 and CDR2: MDHEN, SYDVKM. The CDR3 here is CASSYRGQPQHF. CDR3 sequence (DNA): TGTGCCAGCAGCTACAGGGGACAGCCCCAGCATTTT.

This clone came up once. This rearrangement joins TRBV7-8 to TRBJ2-6; maybe TRBD2 (5 bases). Germline values: CDR1 SGHVS, CDR2 FQNEAQ. The CDR3 contains 17 residues. Deletions cut 1 base from V and 0 bases from J, with 10 bases between. CDR3 nucleotides: TGTGCCAGCAGCTTAGGACGGGGAACCTCTGGGGCCAACGTCCTGACTTTC. Translated, it gives CASSLGRGTSGANVLTF.

V is TRBV27 and J is TRBJ1-5, with D unclear. From germline, CDR1 is MNHEY and CDR2 SMNVEV (reference sequence). The CDR3 is 13 residues long. V dropped 4 bases and J dropped 6 bases, with 10 bases sitting between them. The DNA of the CDR3 is TGTGCCAGCAGTTCCCTTTATGGTCAGCCCCAGCATTTT. This translates into CASSSLYGQPQHF.

This clone was seen a single time. The chain is built from TRBV5-1 and TRBJ1-3, with 7 nucleotides matching TRBD1. The CDR3 loop spans 16 amino acids. Per germline, CDR1 SGHRS and CDR2 YFSETQ. Germline trimming cut 4 bases from V and 2 bases from J; bases unmatched to any gene: 9. The CDR3 is CASSMRQGGPGNTIYF. CDR3 nucleotides: TGCGCCAGCAGCATGAGACAGGGTGGCCCTGGAAACACCATATATTTT.

V usage is TRBV7-3 and J usage is TRBJ2-7; 9 bases match TRBD2. The CDR3 contains 16 residues. Germline V gene sequence: CDR1 SGHTA, CDR2 FQGTGA. The junction had 7 bases not matched to a gene; V was cut back by 1 base and J by 3 bases. The chain's CDR3 is CASSLMRATSGYEQYF. CDR3 nucleotides: TGTGCCAGCAGCTTAATGCGCGCGACTAGCGGCTACGAGCAGTACTTC.

This chain joins TRBV11-2 and TRBJ1-4; a weak D match, TRBD1 (6 bases). In germline, CDR1 is SGHAT, CDR2 FQNNGV. The CDR3 sequence is 15 residues long. V dropped 5 bases and J dropped 6 bases, with 16 bases sitting between them. The CDR3 reads CASSPRGTGDEKLFF. DNA of the CDR3: TGTGCCAGCAGCCCGAGGGGGACGGGAGATGAAAAACTGTTTTTT.

The V and J genes are TRBV7-8 and TRBJ2-7; D is perhaps TRBD1 (6 bases). The V end lost 4 bases, the J end lost 0 bases, and 13 bases lay between the germline ends. CDR3 size: 15 residues. In germline, CDR1 is SGHVS, CDR2 FQNEAQ. Here the CDR3 reads CASSYVAQGSYEQYF. In DNA form, the CDR3 reads TGTGCCAGCAGCTATGTCGCACAGGGCTCCTACGAGCAGTACTTC.

About this clone: This same CDR3 is encoded by further DNA sequences in the sample. The chain has TRBV10-3 and TRBJ2-3; D is unresolved. Germline CDR1 ENHRY, CDR2 SYGVKD. The CDR3 runs to 13 residues. The V gene lost 5 bases and the J gene lost 0 bases, with 6 bases spanning the gap. CDR3: CAISSPSTDTQYF. The CDR3 DNA follows: TGTGCCATCAGTAGCCCTAGCACAGATACGCAGTATTTT.

The chain carries TRBV2 and TRBJ2-2, with a weak D call TRBD1 (5 bases). This CDR3 is 14 amino acids long. With 6 bases removed from V and 1 base from J, the gap between germline ends came to 9 bases. Germline CDR1 and CDR2: SNHLY and FYNNEI. CDR3: CASRTQGNTGELFF. The CDR3 nucleotides are TGTGCCAGCAGGACCCAGGGGAACACCGGGGAGCTGTTTTTT.

The chain uses TRBV7-8 and TRBJ2-1; perhaps TRBD1 as D (9 bases). The germline CDR1 and CDR2 sequences are SGHVS and FQNEAQ. The CDR3 consists of 16 residues. V shed 5 bases and J shed 5 bases, with 19 bases lying between them. The CDR3 sequence: CASSRRGGTGNNEQFF. The DNA for the CDR3 is TGTGCCAGCAGCCGCCGCGGGGGGACAGGGAACAATGAGCAGTTCTTC.

In this sample, this clone turned up once. The V call is TRBV6-6, the J call TRBJ1-3; D is unclear. Germline lookup yields CDR1 MNHNY and CDR2 SVGAGI (reference sequence). Trimming pared 6 bases from V and 0 bases from J, leaving 12 bases between. This CDR3 is 15 amino acids long. CDR3 in DNA: TGTGCCAGCAGGACCGGTGGGGACTCTGGAAACACCATATATTTT. Protein sequence: CASRTGGDSGNTIYF.